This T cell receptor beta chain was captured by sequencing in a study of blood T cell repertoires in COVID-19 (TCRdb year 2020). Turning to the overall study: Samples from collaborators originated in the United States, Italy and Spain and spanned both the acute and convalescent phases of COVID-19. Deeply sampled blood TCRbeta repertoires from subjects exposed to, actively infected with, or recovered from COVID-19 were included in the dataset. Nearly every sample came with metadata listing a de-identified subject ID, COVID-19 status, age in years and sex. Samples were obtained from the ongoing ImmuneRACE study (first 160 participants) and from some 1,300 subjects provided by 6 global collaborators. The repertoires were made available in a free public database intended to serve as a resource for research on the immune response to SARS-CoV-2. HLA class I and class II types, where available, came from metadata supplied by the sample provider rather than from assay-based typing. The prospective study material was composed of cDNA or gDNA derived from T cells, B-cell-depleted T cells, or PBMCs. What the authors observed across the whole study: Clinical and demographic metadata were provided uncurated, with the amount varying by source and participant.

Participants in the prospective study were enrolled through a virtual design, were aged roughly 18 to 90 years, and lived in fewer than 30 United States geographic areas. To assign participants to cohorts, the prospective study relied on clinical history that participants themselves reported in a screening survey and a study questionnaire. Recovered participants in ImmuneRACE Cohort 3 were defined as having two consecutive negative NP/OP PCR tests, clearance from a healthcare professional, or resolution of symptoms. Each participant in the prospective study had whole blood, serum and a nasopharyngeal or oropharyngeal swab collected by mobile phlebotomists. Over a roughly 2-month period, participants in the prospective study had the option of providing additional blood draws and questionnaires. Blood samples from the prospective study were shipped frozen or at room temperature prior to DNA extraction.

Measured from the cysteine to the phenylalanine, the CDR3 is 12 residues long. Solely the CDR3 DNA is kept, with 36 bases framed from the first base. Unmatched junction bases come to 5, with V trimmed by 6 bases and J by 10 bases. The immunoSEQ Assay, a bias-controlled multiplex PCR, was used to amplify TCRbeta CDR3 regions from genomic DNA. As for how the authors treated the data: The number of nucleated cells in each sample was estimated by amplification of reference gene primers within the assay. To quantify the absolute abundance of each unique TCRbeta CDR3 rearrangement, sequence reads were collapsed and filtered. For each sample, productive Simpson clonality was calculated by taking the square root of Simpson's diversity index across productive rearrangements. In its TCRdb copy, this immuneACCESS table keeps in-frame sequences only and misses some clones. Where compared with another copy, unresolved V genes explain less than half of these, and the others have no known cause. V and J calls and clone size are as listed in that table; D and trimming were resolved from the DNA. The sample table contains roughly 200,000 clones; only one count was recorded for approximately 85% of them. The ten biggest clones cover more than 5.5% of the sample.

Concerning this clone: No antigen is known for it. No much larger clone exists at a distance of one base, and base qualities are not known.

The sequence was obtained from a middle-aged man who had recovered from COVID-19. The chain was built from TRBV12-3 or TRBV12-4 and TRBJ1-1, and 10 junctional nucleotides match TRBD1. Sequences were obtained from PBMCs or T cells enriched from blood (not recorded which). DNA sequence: TGTGCCAGCAGCCGGGACAGGGGACTAGCTTTCTTT. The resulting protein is CASSRDRGLAFF.